This T cell receptor (beta chain) stems from a study of graft-versus-host responses after intestinal transplantation. This CDR3 is 15 amino acids long. CDR1 is WSHSY, CDR2 SAAADI, per germline. Clones were sequenced by immunoSEQ multiplex PCR, and TCRdb holds only the in-frame ones, with some missing. The sample has about 57,000 clones, roughly 90% seen once; the top ten hold less than 2%. In the case of this clone: Relative to the germline gene, one junction end is altered; a read error may explain this.

Sequenced material: PBMCs, taken 26 days after transplant. The rearrangement joins TRBV10-2 to TRBJ2-7, with 13 bases fitting TRBD2. This clonotype was obtained from a human patient who received an intestinal transplant, so some T cells may come from the graft donor. CDR3 amino acids: CASSGTSGSSHEQYF. DNA of the CDR3: TGCGCCAGCAGTGGGACTAGCGGGAGCTCCCACGAGCAGTACTTC.